This T cell receptor beta chain was found in a study of blood T cell repertoires in COVID-19. Overall study context: The United States, Italy and Spain supplied acute and convalescent COVID-19 samples. PBMCs, B-cell-depleted T cells, or T cells provided the cDNA or gDNA that made up the material.

In the original analysis: Amplification from reference gene primers served as the basis for estimated nucleated cell counts. The repertoire was sequenced with immunoSEQ multiplex PCR; TCRdb's copy has only in-frame clones and lacks some. V and J calls plus clone size are reproduced from that table; the DNA served to infer D and trimming. The table has 380,000 or so clones, roughly 90% seen once. Input material: peripheral blood. This TCR came from a man aged 35 to 55 with acute or convalescent COVID-19.

CDR3 DNA: TGCGCCAGCAGCGAACAGGTAACTACCTACGAGCAGTACTTC. Protein sequence: CASSEQVTTYEQYF. The V gene is TRBV5-1, the J gene TRBJ2-7, with D possibly TRBD1 on 5 matching bases. The CDR3 runs to 14 residues. The V gene lost 4 bases and the J gene lost 2 bases, with 13 bases spanning the gap. Germline CDR1 SGHRS, CDR2 YFSETQ. Full variable domain (missing parts from reference TRBV5-1 and TRBJ2-7): KAGVTQTPRYLIKTRGQQVTLSCSPISGHRSVSWYQQTPGQGLQFLFEYFSETQRNKGNFPGRFSGRQFSNSRSEMNVSTLELGDSALYLCASSEQVTTYEQYFGPGTRLTVT.